The 18 T cell receptor beta chains below all came from one sample that was sequenced in a study of T cell changes during pregnancy in multiple sclerosis. TCRdb keeps only in-frame clones here, not all; method: immunoSEQ multiplex PCR. The sample has 90,000 to 100,000 clones, approximately 92% seen once. This specimen consisted of peripheral blood, obtained in the first trimester of pregnancy. The receptors stem from a female donor with multiple sclerosis, enrolled in a pregnancy study.

The V call is TRBV28, the J call TRBJ2-7, with 7 bases that match TRBD2. Losses at the gene ends were 4 bases for V and 4 bases for J; bases not matched to a gene: 16. The germline CDR1 and CDR2 sequences are MDHEN and SYDVKM. The CDR3 has 17 amino acids. CDR3 loop: CASSSPFEGGWGYEQYF. The CDR3 region has the DNA TGTGCCAGCAGTTCCCCCTTTGAGGGAGGGTGGGGTTACGAGCAGTACTTC.

The chain combines TRBV14 with TRBJ2-1; TRBD2 aligns across 11 bases. This CDR3 has 17 amino acids. J lost 8 bases, V lost 0 bases, and 9 bases had no gene match. CDR1 SGHDN and CDR2 FVKESK come from the germline V gene. Written as DNA, the CDR3 is TGTGCCAGCAGCCAAGATCTAGTACTAGCGGGAGTACATGAGCAGTTCTTC. Protein: CASSQDLVLAGVHEQFF.

This clone was observed a handful of times. The chain joins TRBV19 to TRBJ1-3; a possible D gene is TRBD1 (5 bases). The CDR3 has 13 residues. V was cut by 5 bases and J by 10 bases, with 15 bases left in between. Germline V gene data show CDR1 as LNHDA and CDR2 as SQIVND (reference sequence). The CDR3 bases are TGTGCCAGTAGTGGAACTCTCGACAGAACCATATATTTT. The encoded protein is CASSGTLDRTIYF. Looking up the rest from reference TRBV19 and TRBJ1-3 gives the full variable domain: DGGITQSPKYLFRKEGQNVTLSCEQNLNHDAMYWYRQDPGQGLRLIYYSQIVNDFQKGDIAEGYSVSREKKESFPLTVTSAQKNPTAFYLCASSGTLDRTIYFGEGSWLTVV.

The chain uses TRBV4-1 and TRBJ2-3, with 8 bases identical to TRBD2. The CDR3 has 16 residues. CDR1 MGHRA and CDR2 YSYEKL come from the germline V gene. The V and J ends lost 4 bases and 7 bases, in that order; junction bases with no gene match: 13. The CDR3: CASSLPPAGGGNTQYF. CDR3 in DNA: TGCGCCAGCAGCCTCCCTCCGGCGGGAGGTGGGAATACGCAGTATTTT.

The chain uses TRBV7-3 and TRBJ2-1, with D possibly TRBD1 on 6 matching bases. Germline values: CDR1 SGHTA, CDR2 FQGTGA. The CDR3 is 16 amino acids. The V gene lost 5 bases and the J gene lost 1 base, with 15 bases spanning the gap. The CDR3 region has the DNA TGTGCCAGCAGCCCCAGGAAAGACAGGTCCTACAATGAGCAGTTCTTC. This gives the protein CASSPRKDRSYNEQFF.

The J gene is TRBJ1-4, the V gene TRBV27; D not resolved. V gave up 2 bases and J gave up 11 bases, with 12 bases separating them. Germline V lookup: CDR1 MNHEY, CDR2 SMNVEV (reference sequence). The CDR3 contains 13 residues. CDR3 residues: CASSLGGLGKLFF. DNA for the CDR3: TGTGCCAGCAGTTTAGGAGGGTTGGGGAAACTGTTTTTT.

The chain is built from TRBV7-8 and TRBJ2-1, with 8 bases fitting TRBD1. Germline V CDR1 and CDR2: SGHVS, FQNEAQ. With 5 bases clipped from V and 1 base from J, the junction kept 4 bases outside the gene matches. This CDR3 is built from 15 residues. CDR3 in DNA: TGTGCCAGCAGCCCCCGACAGGGGTCCTACAATGAGCAGTTCTTC. It codes for CASSPRQGSYNEQFF.

This clone was counted a single time. The V call is TRBV28, the J call TRBJ1-3; 10 bases map to TRBD1. With 8 bases clipped from V and 2 bases from J, the junction kept 0 bases outside the gene matches. Germline values: CDR1 MDHEN, CDR2 SYDVKM. The CDR3 covers 13 residues. CDR3 residues: CASGQGAGNTIYF. The CDR3 nucleotides read TGTGCCAGCGGACAGGGGGCTGGAAACACCATATATTTT.

CDR3 bases: TGTGCCAGTAGTATAGAGCAGGGCTACGAGCAGTACTTC. Protein sequence: CASSIEQGYEQYF. The chain joins TRBV19 to TRBJ2-7, with D possibly being TRBD1 (5 bases). This CDR3 spans 13 amino acids. Per the germline V gene, CDR1 is LNHDA and CDR2 is SQIVND (reference sequence). The V end was cut by 0 bases, the J end by 3 bases, with 6 bases between.

V usage is TRBV9 and J usage is TRBJ2-3; 10 bases fit TRBD2. The ends lost 4 bases at V and 1 base at J; junction bases unmatched: 12. CDR3 length equals 18 residues. Germline lookup yields CDR1 SGDLS and CDR2 YYNGEE. The CDR3 here is CASSPLGNSGRGTDTQYF. CDR3 coding DNA: TGTGCCAGCAGCCCCTTGGGGAACAGCGGGAGGGGCACAGATACGCAGTATTTT.

The chain recombines TRBV9 with TRBJ2-1, with no clear D. The CDR3 has 16 amino acids. Germline V gene data show CDR1 as SGDLS and CDR2 as YYNGEE. V shed 0 bases and J shed 5 bases, with 15 bases lying between them. In nucleotides, the CDR3 is TGTGCCAGCAGCGTAGATCCGCGAGGCAAGAACAATGAGCAGTTCTTC. Its protein is CASSVDPRGKNNEQFF.

A word on this clone: A read error may account for a junction end that differs from germline. The rearrangement uses TRBV27 and TRBJ2-3; TRBD2 matches 9 bases. This CDR3 region has 14 residues. Germline assignment: CDR1 MNHEY and CDR2 SMNVEV (reference sequence). The CDR3 region is CASSSGTSIDTQYF. CDR3 nucleotides: TGTGCCAGCAGTTCGGGGACTAGCATAGATACGCAGTATTTT.

The J gene is TRBJ1-2, the V gene TRBV11-2, with 7 nucleotides matching TRBD1. Germline assignment: CDR1 SGHAT and CDR2 FQNNGV. V shed 5 bases and J 4 bases; nucleotides not matched to a gene: 7. CDR3 length equals 14 residues. CDR3 nucleotides: TGTGCCAGCAGCCCCCGATACAGGGGCTATGGCTACACCTTC. This sequence encodes CASSPRYRGYGYTF.

CDR3 sequence reads: CASSLGAGRQPQHF. The CDR3 DNA reads as TGTGCCAGCAGTTTAGGAGCAGGGCGCCAGCCCCAGCATTTT. The chain links TRBV28 to TRBJ1-5; the D gene is possibly TRBD1 (5 bases). The ends were cut back, 2 bases at V and 7 bases at J, with 12 bases in the middle. CDR1 and CDR2 from the germline V gene are MDHEN and SYDVKM. The CDR3 spans 14 residues.

This sequence joins TRBV2 and TRBJ2-7; D may be TRBD2 (5 bases). CDR1 and CDR2 (germline): SNHLY, FYNNEI. This CDR3 comprises 17 residues. V was cut by 4 bases and J by 0 bases, with 19 bases left in between. Here the CDR3 reads CASSGLAGRWGSYEQYF. CDR3 bases: TGTGCCAGCAGTGGCCTGGCGGGCCGATGGGGCTCCTACGAGCAGTACTTC.

The J gene is TRBJ2-6, the V gene TRBV27; D call uncertain. Deletions cut 2 bases from V and 0 bases from J, with 5 bases between. The germline CDR1 and CDR2 sequences are MNHEY and SMNVEV (reference sequence). The CDR3 consists of 15 residues. This chain's CDR3 is CASSLIGSGANVLTF. The CDR3 nucleotides read TGTGCCAGCAGTTTAATCGGCTCTGGGGCCAACGTCCTGACTTTC. Looking up the rest from reference TRBV27 and TRBJ2-6 gives the full variable domain: EAQVTQNPRYLITVTGKKLTVTCSQNMNHEYMSWYRQDPGLGLRQIYYSMNVEVTDKGDVPEGYKVSRKEKRNFPLILESPSPNQTSLYFCASSLIGSGANVLTFGAGSRLTVL.

The V gene is TRBV2, the J gene TRBJ2-1; 13 bases agree with TRBD2. Germline lookup yields CDR1 SNHLY and CDR2 FYNNEI. Trimming removed 6 bases from V and 12 bases from J; junction bases left unmatched: 11. The CDR3 consists of 15 residues. The CDR3 sequence is CASRLGLAGALGQFF. CDR3 bases: TGTGCCAGCAGGCTCGGACTAGCGGGAGCGCTGGGGCAGTTCTTC. Supplemented by reference TRBV2 and TRBJ2-1, the full variable domain reads EPEVTQTPSHQVTQMGQEVILRCVPISNHLYFYWYRQILGQKVEFLVSFYNNEISEKSEIFDDQFSVERPDGSNFTLKIRSTKLEDSAMYFCASRLGLAGALGQFFGPGTRLTVL.

V is TRBV5-1 and J is TRBJ1-3; D remains unclear. V was shortened by 0 bases and J by 0 bases, with 7 bases between the two germline ends. Germline-derived CDR1 and CDR2 are SGHRS and YFSETQ. The CDR3 length is 15 residues. The CDR3 DNA reads TGCGCCAGCAGCTTGGACAGCTTCTCTGGAAACACCATATATTTT. Translation: CASSLDSFSGNTIYF.